What follows is one T cell receptor (beta chain) and its context. The CDR3 length is 16 residues. V was trimmed by 4 bases and J by 4 bases, leaving 18 bases between them. Germline lookup yields CDR1 SGHDN and CDR2 FVKESK. This sample was taken from a study of blood T cell repertoires in COVID-19. Repertoires were generated with immunoSEQ multiplex PCR, while TCRdb's copy carries only in-frame clones and drops some. The sample holds around 270,000 clones; around nine tenths are singletons and the top ten take 4.6%. The V gene is TRBV14, the J gene TRBJ2-3; perhaps TRBD2 as D (5 bases). Material: peripheral blood. The source is a man aged 35-49 years with acute or convalescent COVID-19. The CDR3 spells CASSPEDWGGPDTQYF. The CDR3 region has the DNA TGTGCCAGCAGCCCCGAGGACTGGGGTGGCCCAGATACGCAGTATTTT.